What follows describes a single T cell receptor beta chain. What it recognizes is unknown. Deep level was the assay's run setting. Original processing methods: Junction-only sequences without quality scores were provided by ImmunoSEQ, so filtering was different. Profiling relied on immunoSEQ multiplex PCR, and the TCRdb table lists in-frame clones only, not all of them. The V and J calls and clone size are taken from that table; D and trimming were inferred from the DNA. The sample has some 580,000 clones, roughly 98% seen once. Naive CD8 cells, CD45RO-negative and positively selected for CCR7, excluded terminally differentiated effector memory CD45RA+ cells. The CDR3 loop spans 12 amino acids. Trimming took off 6 bases at V and 6 bases at J, with 10 bases between the two ends. CDR1 and CDR2 from the germline V gene are SGHVS and FQNEAQ. The data originate from a study of shared clonotypes between healthy human individuals. Study context: Each donor's CD4 naive and CD4 memory cells filled three plates apiece, CD8 naive two, and CD8 memory one. Notes on the study in general: What naive subsets generally showed was a larger estimated richness than memory subsets showed.

Material for sequencing was naive CD8+ T cells sorted from blood. This chain links TRBV7-8 with TRBJ2-3; D perhaps matches TRBD1 (6 bases). This TCR was sampled from a man aged 30 to 45 in good health. CDR3 sequence (DNA): TGTGCCAGCAGTGGACAGTCCGATACGCAGTATTTT. This sequence encodes CASSGQSDTQYF.